Shown below are 7 T cell receptor beta chains from a single sample sequenced in a study of T cell changes during pregnancy in multiple sclerosis. The protocol was immunoSEQ multiplex PCR, while the TCRdb copy is restricted to in-frame clones and leaves out a portion. The data show fewer than 80,000 clones, about 93% seen once. Sequenced here: CD4+ T cells from peripheral blood mononuclear cells, sampled after pregnancy. The receptors here all came from a female donor with multiple sclerosis, enrolled in a pregnancy study.

The chain carries TRBV19 and TRBJ2-2, with 9 bases identical to TRBD1. Germline-derived CDR1 and CDR2 are LNHDA and SQIVND (reference sequence). The CDR3 has 16 amino acids. V was clipped by 6 bases and J by 5 bases; unmatched bases: 10. The CDR3 reads CASSEGTGRGTGELFF. The CDR3 DNA is TGTGCCAGTAGCGAGGGGACAGGGCGAGGAACCGGGGAGCTGTTTTTT.

The V and J genes are TRBV19 and TRBJ1-2, with D maybe TRBD1 (5 bases). Germline CDR1 reads LNHDA; CDR2 reads SQIVND (reference sequence). Trimming left V 5 bases short and J 4 bases short, with 11 bases between. This CDR3 is 13 amino acids long. The DNA of the CDR3 is TGTGCCAGTAGTGCCCCAGGGTTCTATGGCTACACCTTC. It yields the protein CASSAPGFYGYTF.

V is TRBV19 and J is TRBJ2-5; 7 bases match TRBD1. The germline CDR1 and CDR2 sequences are LNHDA and SQIVND (reference sequence). V shed 6 bases and J 0 bases; nucleotides not matched to a gene: 4. This CDR3 comprises 14 residues. This chain's CDR3 is CASRPGQDQETQYF. For the CDR3, the DNA is TGTGCCAGTAGGCCAGGACAGGACCAAGAGACCCAGTACTTC. Complete variable domain (other parts from reference TRBV19 and TRBJ2-5): DGGITQSPKYLFRKEGQNVTLSCEQNLNHDAMYWYRQDPGQGLRLIYYSQIVNDFQKGDIAEGYSVSREKKESFPLTVTSAQKNPTAFYLCASRPGQDQETQYFGPGTRLLVL.

The chain employs TRBV28 and TRBJ2-5; 9 bases align to TRBD1. The germline V gene encodes CDR1 MDHEN and CDR2 SYDVKM. V trimming: 7 bases; J trimming: 5 bases; junction bases outside the gene matches: 11. The CDR3 is 15 residues long. The CDR3 nucleotides are TGTGCCAGCACTCCTTTCGGGACAGGGCGGGAGACCCAGTACTTC. As protein: CASTPFGTGRETQYF.

This chain uses TRBV7-9 with TRBJ1-5, with 8 nucleotides matching TRBD1. Germline V CDR1 and CDR2: SEHNR, FQNEAQ (reference sequence). V lost 5 bases and J lost 4; bases outside the gene matches: 4. The CDR3 contains 14 residues. CDR3 residues: CASSLGQGNQPQHF. CDR3 nucleotides: TGTGCCAGCAGCCTAGGACAGGGTAATCAGCCCCAGCATTTT.

The V gene is TRBV7-6, the J gene TRBJ2-2, with D perhaps TRBD1 (5 bases). Trimming stripped 0 bases from V and 7 bases from J, with 12 bases between. CDR3 length: 15 amino acids. In germline, CDR1 is SGHVS, CDR2 FNYEAQ. This CDR3 is CASSLAGQGIGELFF. Here the CDR3 DNA reads TGTGCCAGCAGCTTAGCAGGGCAGGGTATCGGGGAGCTGTTTTTT.

The rearrangement uses TRBV9 and TRBJ2-5; 7 nucleotides agree with TRBD2. Germline lookup yields CDR1 SGDLS and CDR2 YYNGEE. CDR3 length: 16 residues. With V trimmed by 0 bases and J by 2 bases, 7 bases remained unmatched. The CDR3 DNA reads TGTGCCAGCAGCGTAGAAAGCGGGGTCTTACAAGAGACCCAGTACTTC. Its translation: CASSVESGVLQETQYF.